This T cell receptor (beta chain) was observed in a study of T-cell reconstitution after alpha-beta-depleted transplantation in children. Unique molecular identifiers were used in preparing the TCRbeta library. A single record per CDR3 protein comes from TCRdb applying MiXCR to the PCR reads. The sample lists approximately 800,000 distinct CDR3 sequences; roughly 15% were seen once. The CDR3 contains 17 residues. Germline V gives CDR1 LNHNV, CDR2 YYDKDF (reference sequence). With 0 bases clipped from V and 4 bases from J, the junction kept 9 bases outside the gene matches. The chain is built from TRBV15 and TRBJ2-7; TRBD2 aligns across 10 bases. The TCR comes from a male patient between 10 and 17 years old who had a stem cell transplant for acute lymphoblastic leukemia, so the T cells may come from the graft donor. Sample: PBMCs, mostly from graft donor cells, taken 360 days after TCRalphabeta/CD19-depleted stem cell transplant. The CDR3 region is CATSREASGRTKYEQYF. CDR3 coding DNA: TGTGCCACCAGCAGAGAAGCTAGCGGGAGAACGAAGTACGAGCAGTACTTC.